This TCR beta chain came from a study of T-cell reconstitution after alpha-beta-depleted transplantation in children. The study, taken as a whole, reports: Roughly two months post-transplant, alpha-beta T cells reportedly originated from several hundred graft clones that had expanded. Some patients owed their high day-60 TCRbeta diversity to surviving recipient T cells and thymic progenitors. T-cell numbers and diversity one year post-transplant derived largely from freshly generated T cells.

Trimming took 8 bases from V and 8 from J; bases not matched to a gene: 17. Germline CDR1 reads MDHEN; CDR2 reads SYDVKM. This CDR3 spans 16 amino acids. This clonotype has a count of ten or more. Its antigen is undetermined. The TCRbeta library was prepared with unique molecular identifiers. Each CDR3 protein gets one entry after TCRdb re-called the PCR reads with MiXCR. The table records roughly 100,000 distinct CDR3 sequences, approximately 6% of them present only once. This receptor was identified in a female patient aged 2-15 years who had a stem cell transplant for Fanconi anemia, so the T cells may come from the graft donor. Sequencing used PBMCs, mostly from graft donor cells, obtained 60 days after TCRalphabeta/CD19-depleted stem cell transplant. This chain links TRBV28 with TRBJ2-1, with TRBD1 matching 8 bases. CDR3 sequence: CASSSSSPGGWDEQFF. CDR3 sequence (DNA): TGTGCCAGCTCCTCTTCCTCGCCAGGGGGCTGGGATGAGCAGTTCTTC.